This T cell receptor (beta chain) was sequenced in a study of control samples from healthy donors and cancer patients. Some clones are missing from TCRdb's copy, which holds only in-frame ones; the method was immunoSEQ multiplex PCR. The sample contains about 84,000 clones, about 79% of which appear only once. Germline V gene data show CDR1 as MNHEY and CDR2 as SMNVEV (reference sequence). The V end lost 0 bases, the J end lost 3 bases, and 17 bases lay between the germline ends. The CDR3 runs to 17 residues. This clone showed up just once. This rearrangement joins TRBV27 to TRBJ1-2; no clear D. The receptor was derived from a man aged 55 to 70 with head and neck cancer. The sample was PBMCs. In nucleotides, the CDR3 is TGTGCCAGCAGTTTATCTGCGTTCCCATTGGCTCACTATGGCTACACCTTC. Its protein is CASSLSAFPLAHYGYTF.